The rows below give T cell receptor beta chains drawn from one sample of a study of control samples from healthy donors and cancer patients. The data were produced by immunoSEQ multiplex PCR, yet TCRdb's version contains in-frame clones alone and is incomplete. Of about 76,000 clones listed, approximately 88% are singletons. The source material was PBMCs. The receptor set was obtained from a woman aged 50 to 60 with colorectal cancer. The CDR3 runs from the conserved cysteine through the conserved F or W. The D gene is left open where the match is weak. Clone size appears in some rows only: once, few, many, or a class for an expanded clone.

TGTGCCAGCAGTTACTCGGCGGGGGATGGCTACACCTTC	CASSYSAGDGYTF	TRBV6-5	TRBJ1-2	NA	NA
TGTGCCAGCTCACCACCGGCTACGGGCTCCTACAATGAGCAGTTCTTC	CASSPPATGSYNEQFF	TRBV18	TRBJ2-1	NA	NA
TGTGCCAGTAGTATAGTGGGGCTAGGCAATCAGCCCCAGCATTTT	CASSIVGLGNQPQHF	TRBV19	TRBJ1-5	NA	once
TGTGCCAGCGGACCGAGGGAGACCCAGTACTTC	CASGPRETQYF	TRBV6-5	TRBJ2-5	NA	NA
TGTGCCAGCAGCCAACAAGCTAACTATGGCTACACCTTC	CASSQQANYGYTF	TRBV3-1/TRBV3-2	TRBJ1-2	NA	once
TGTGCCAGCTCATCCTCGACGGGTAACTATGGCTACACCTTC	CASSSSTGNYGYTF	TRBV18	TRBJ1-2	NA	NA
TGTGCCAGCAGCCCCGGGACTAGCGGGGGGCGGGAGCAGTTCTTC	CASSPGTSGGREQFF	TRBV7-2	TRBJ2-1	TRBD2	NA
TGTGCCTGGTCTCCGAGCGGGGTCAATCAGCCCCAGCATTTT	CAWSPSGVNQPQHF	TRBV30	TRBJ1-5	NA	NA
TGTGCCAGCAGTGCGTTCACTGAAGCTTTCTTT	CASSAFTEAFF	TRBV25-1	TRBJ1-1	NA	NA
TGTGCCAGCAGCAGTAGGGCAGGGGAGGCCCAGTACTTC	CASSSRAGEAQYF	TRBV5-6	TRBJ2-5	NA	NA
TGCGCCAGCAGCTTGGAGGGGAACACCGGGGAGCTGTTTTTT	CASSLEGNTGELFF	TRBV5-1	TRBJ2-2	NA	NA
TGTGCCAGCAGCCAGGGTAAAGGGGCCACAGATACGCAGTATTTT	CASSQGKGATDTQYF	TRBV6-2/TRBV6-3	TRBJ2-3	NA	NA
TGTGCCAGCAGTTCCCAGACAGGGGGCGGCAATCAGCCCCAGCATTTT	CASSSQTGGGNQPQHF	TRBV6-2/TRBV6-3	TRBJ1-5	TRBD1	NA
TGTGCTAGTGGTTTGGGACAGGGCGGGGAAGGGACTGAAGCTTTCTTT	CASGLGQGGEGTEAFF	TRBV12-5	TRBJ1-1	TRBD1	NA
TGCAGTGCTAGTAGGCGAGGGGGGGGAAACACTGAAGCTTTCTTT	CSASRRGGGNTEAFF	TRBV20-1	TRBJ1-1	NA	NA
TGTGCCAGCAGCTCAAGGACTCACCTCTCCTACAATGAGCAGTTCTTC	CASSSRTHLSYNEQFF	TRBV7-9	TRBJ2-1	NA	NA
TGTGCCAGCAGTTCGAGTGTGAACACTGAAGCTTTCTTT	CASSSSVNTEAFF	TRBV7-3	TRBJ1-1	NA	NA
TGCAGCTCTAGGTATTTGCAGAACACTGAAGCTTTCTTT	CSSRYLQNTEAFF	TRBV29-1	TRBJ1-1	NA	once
TGTGCCAGCAGCTTAGTGGTAGGGGGGGAGACCCAGTACTTC	CASSLVVGGETQYF	TRBV7-6	TRBJ2-5	NA	NA
TGTGCCAGCAGCTTCGGGCAGGGGCGTCAGCCCCAGCATTTT	CASSFGQGRQPQHF	TRBV7-2	TRBJ1-5	NA	NA
TGCGCCAGCAGACAGAGCGGGGCGCGCACAGATACGCAGTATTTT	CASRQSGARTDTQYF	TRBV4-3	TRBJ2-3	TRBD2	NA
TGTGCCAGCAGCTTATCGGGCAGCGGGGGGCCAGATACGCAGTATTTT	CASSLSGSGGPDTQYF	TRBV7-3	TRBJ2-3	TRBD2	NA
TGCGCCAGCAGCCAAGTCGGTGGCCACATCGGAGAAGCTTTCTTT	CASSQVGGHIGEAFF	TRBV4-1	TRBJ1-1	NA	NA
TGTGCCAGCAGGGGTAGCGGGGGGCCCTACAATGAGCAGTTCTTC	CASRGSGGPYNEQFF	TRBV25-1	TRBJ2-1	TRBD2	NA
TGTGCCAGCAGCTTAAGCGGGGGGGCTAGCGGTGAGCAGTTCTTC	CASSLSGGASGEQFF	TRBV7-3	TRBJ2-1	TRBD2	NA
TGTGCCAGCAGCCTTGTTAGCTCTGGAAACACCATATATTTT	CASSLVSSGNTIYF	TRBV3-1/TRBV3-2	TRBJ1-3	NA	NA